This T cell receptor (beta chain) emerged from a study of early T cells in non-severe SARS-CoV-2 infection. Across the study: The input, bulk RNA from unsorted whole blood, was sequenced, and chains were unpaired. General study results and limits: VDJdb matching skewed toward anti-spike CD8 responses, missing private and CD4 specificities.

Individual cDNA molecules received unique molecular identifiers. TCRdb re-derived calls from the 5' RACE reads in MiXCR, one entry per CDR3 protein. The sample includes approximately 30,000 distinct CDR3 sequences, about 5% seen only once; the top ten take 9.5% to 13%. The CDR3 runs 17 residues. After removal of 4 bases from V and 3 bases from J, the junction contained 13 bases not matched to a gene. The germline gives CDR1 MDHEN, CDR2 SYDVKM. This clonotype was found many times. Its specificity is unknown. The sample taken for sequencing was whole blood. This chain links TRBV28 with TRBJ2-7, with 9 nucleotides matching TRBD2. The clonotype was recovered from an adult who was a healthcare worker with PCR-confirmed SARS-CoV-2 infection or an uninfected control (not recorded which). CDR3 nucleotides: TGTGCCAGCAGTTCGGGACTAGCAGCTTTTGGGGTCTACGAGCAGTACTTC. Amino acid sequence: CASSSGLAAFGVYEQYF.